Listed here are 25 T cell receptor beta chains from one sample, sequenced in a study of cytomegalovirus exposure and HLA in healthy donors. The PCR had 60 Vbeta and 13 Jbeta primers. The repertoire was sequenced with immunoSEQ multiplex PCR; TCRdb's copy has only in-frame clones and lacks some. The sample shows around 200,000 clones, around 80% of them seen only once. Sequencing was carried out using PBMCs. The receptors come from a man aged 35 to 55 in good health and CMV-seronegative.

The J gene is TRBJ1-2, the V gene TRBV10-3, with D perhaps matching TRBD1 (5 bases). Germline-derived CDR1 and CDR2 are ENHRY and SYGVKD. V was trimmed by 2 bases and J by 6 bases, leaving 7 bases between them. The CDR3 covers 12 residues. CDR3 protein: CAISEDSDGYTF. CDR3 nucleotide sequence: TGTGCCATCAGTGAGGACAGCGATGGCTACACCTTC.

The gene calls are TRBV11-3 and TRBJ2-3; 8 positions match TRBD1. The CDR3 is made up of 14 amino acids. Losses at the gene ends were 2 bases for V and 6 bases for J; bases not matched to a gene: 4. Looked up from germline, CDR1 is SGHNT and CDR2 is YENEEA. CDR3 amino acids: CASSLQGASDTQYF. The CDR3, as DNA: TGTGCCAGCAGCTTACAGGGGGCTTCGGATACGCAGTATTTT.

The CDR3 sequence: CASSLALYNEQFF. The CDR3 DNA reads as TGTGCCAGCAGCTTGGCCCTCTACAATGAGCAGTTCTTC. The chain employs TRBV5-5 and TRBJ2-1; no clear D. The CDR3 runs 13 residues. V was shortened by 0 bases and J by 3 bases, with 4 bases between the two germline ends. The germline V gene has CDR1 SGHKS and CDR2 YYEKEE (reference sequence).

The chain is built from TRBV7-3 and TRBJ2-7; a weak D match, TRBD1 (6 bases). V was cut by 5 bases and J by 1 base, with 9 bases left in between. Germline CDR1 SGHTA, CDR2 FQGTGA. CDR3 length equals 13 residues. CDR3 sequence (DNA): TGTGCCAGCAGCCAAACAGGGTCCTACGAGCAGTACTTC. Encoded protein: CASSQTGSYEQYF.

This clone was counted only a few times. The gene calls are TRBV30 and TRBJ2-1, with D unclear. V shed 3 bases and J shed 8 bases, with 14 bases lying between them. Germline-derived CDR1 and CDR2 are GTSNPN and SVGIG (reference sequence). The CDR3 has 13 amino acids. The CDR3 loop is CAWSSRSMDEQFF. CDR3 nucleotides: TGTGCCTGGAGCTCGAGGAGCATGGATGAGCAGTTCTTC.

This clone was seen a handful of times. The chain couples TRBV5-6 to TRBJ2-5; TRBD2 matches at 11 bases. Germline-derived CDR1 and CDR2 are SGHDT and YYEEEE. The ends lost 3 bases at V and 4 bases at J; junction bases unmatched: 11. The CDR3 contains 17 residues. CDR3 sequence (DNA): TGTGCCAGCAGCTCAGACTCGGGACTAGCGGTGGGAGAGACCCAGTACTTC. This gives the protein CASSSDSGLAVGETQYF.

This chain joins TRBV27 and TRBJ2-5, with 7 bases fitting TRBD1. The CDR3 spans 16 residues. Germline V gene data show CDR1 as MNHEY and CDR2 as SMNVEV (reference sequence). The ends lost 4 bases at V and 5 bases at J; junction bases unmatched: 13. The CDR3, as DNA: TGTGCCAGCAGTTCACTCGACAGGGCAGGCGGGGAGACCCAGTACTTC. This sequence encodes CASSSLDRAGGETQYF.

This clone was counted a few times. The V call is TRBV28, the J call TRBJ2-2; D uncertain. V dropped 6 bases and J dropped 0 bases, with 5 bases sitting between them. The CDR3 has 13 amino acids. From germline, CDR1 is MDHEN and CDR2 SYDVKM. In DNA form, the CDR3 reads TGTGCCAGCAGCGGGTCGAACACCGGGGAGCTGTTTTTT. Its translation: CASSGSNTGELFF.

The chain couples TRBV13 to TRBJ1-2; D is possibly TRBD1 (5 bases). Germline CDR1 PRHDT, CDR2 FYEKMQ (reference sequence). V was pared by 3 bases and J by 3 bases, with 8 bases between. The CDR3 runs 13 residues. CDR3 loop: CASSLTVDYGYTF. The DNA for the CDR3 is TGTGCCAGCAGCTTGACAGTTGACTATGGCTACACCTTC.

V usage is TRBV27 and J usage is TRBJ1-4, with 9 bases aligning to TRBD1. The length of the CDR3 is 13 residues. Germline V gene lookup returns CDR1 MNHEY and CDR2 SMNVEV (reference sequence). Trimming took 8 bases from V and 5 from J; bases not matched to a gene: 3. CDR3 sequence: CASSDRGNEKLFF. The DNA of the CDR3 is TGTGCCAGCTCGGACAGGGGCAATGAAAAACTGTTTTTT.

The V gene is TRBV2, the J gene TRBJ2-1; 11 bases map to TRBD2. CDR1 and CDR2 (germline): SNHLY, FYNNEI. The length of the CDR3 is 14 residues. The trim removed 6 bases at V and 6 bases at J, leaving 4 bases unmatched. CDR3: CASRLAGASNEQFF. The DNA of the CDR3 is TGTGCCAGCAGACTAGCGGGGGCTTCCAATGAGCAGTTCTTC.

This clone was seen once. The J gene is TRBJ2-5, the V gene TRBV4-1; D gene uncertain. CDR3 length: 11 amino acids. Between the trimmed V and J ends, which lost 3 bases and 7 bases, there was a span of 6 bases. Germline V CDR1 and CDR2: MGHRA, YSYEKL. The CDR3 loop is CASSHHGTQYF. Here the CDR3 DNA reads TGCGCCAGCAGCCATCACGGGACCCAGTACTTC.

The chain links TRBV4-1 to TRBJ1-1, with 8 bases matching TRBD1. Germline loops: CDR1 MGHRA, CDR2 YSYEKL. The V segment lost 3 bases and the J segment 1 base; nucleotides outside the gene matches: 7. The CDR3 covers 16 residues. For the CDR3, the DNA is TGCGCCAGCAGCCAGGACAGGGAGTGGGGGAACACTGAAGCTTTCTTT. It yields the protein CASSQDREWGNTEAFF.

The chain uses TRBV5-4 and TRBJ1-6, with D maybe TRBD1 (5 bases). The V end was cut by 1 base, the J end by 8 bases, with 13 bases between. The CDR3 spans 15 residues. From germline, CDR1 is SGHNT and CDR2 YYREEE (reference sequence). CDR3 protein: CASSLSRGSYSPLHF. The CDR3 DNA reads TGTGCCAGCAGCTTGAGCCGGGGGAGCTATTCACCCCTCCACTTT. Looking up the rest from reference TRBV5-4 and TRBJ1-6 gives the full variable domain: ETGVTQSPTHLIKTRGQQVTLRCSSQSGHNTVSWYQQALGQGPQFIFQYYREEENGRGNFPPRFSGLQFPNYSSELNVNALELDDSALYLCASSLSRGSYSPLHFGNGTRLTVT.

This clone was recorded only once. V is TRBV11-2 and J is TRBJ2-7; D is ambiguous. CDR3 length: 14 amino acids. Trimming took off 0 bases at V and 0 bases at J, with 6 bases between the two ends. Germline V gene sequence: CDR1 SGHAT, CDR2 FQNNGV. The CDR3 bases are TGTGCCAGCAGCTTAGAACACAGCTCCTACGAGCAGTACTTC. This translates into CASSLEHSSYEQYF.

This clone turned up a few times. The rearrangement uses TRBV15 and TRBJ2-7; a weak D match, TRBD1 (5 bases). V lost 0 bases, J lost 2 bases, and 11 bases lay in between. The CDR3 runs 15 residues. CDR1 is LNHNV and CDR2 is YYDKDF in the germline V gene (reference sequence). The CDR3 nucleotides read TGTGCCACCAGCAGAGATTTTAAGGGGACCTACGAGCAGTACTTC. Its translation is CATSRDFKGTYEQYF.

This chain links TRBV5-1 with TRBJ1-3; TRBD1 is a possible D gene (6 bases). Germline-derived CDR1 and CDR2 are SGHRS and YFSETQ. The V and J ends lost 3 bases and 0 bases respectively, with 19 bases between them. The CDR3 is 18 residues long. This CDR3 is CASSSPTGGHSSGNTIYF. The CDR3 coding sequence is TGCGCCAGCAGCTCCCCAACGGGGGGGCACAGCTCTGGAAACACCATATATTTT.

This chain links TRBV7-3 with TRBJ2-7; 12 nucleotides align to TRBD2. V shed 6 bases and J 1 base; nucleotides not matched to a gene: 4. The CDR3 has 15 amino acids. The germline V gene has CDR1 SGHTA and CDR2 FQGTGA. CDR3 nucleotide sequence: TGTGCCAGCAGTTGGACTAGCGGGGCGTCCTACGAGCAGTACTTC. Translated, it gives CASSWTSGASYEQYF.

This clone was counted between two and nine times. This chain uses TRBV2 with TRBJ2-1; 11 bases map to TRBD2. The CDR3 totals 15 residues. Looked up from germline, CDR1 is SNHLY and CDR2 is FYNNEI. Trimming at V came to 6 bases and at J to 4 bases, leaving 5 bases not matched to a gene. This CDR3 is CASRATSGVYNEQFF. The DNA of the CDR3 is TGTGCCAGCAGAGCGACTAGCGGGGTTTACAATGAGCAGTTCTTC.

The rearrangement joins TRBV10-3 to TRBJ1-2; 9 bases line up with TRBD1. The germline CDR1 and CDR2 sequences are ENHRY and SYGVKD. This CDR3 is built from 14 residues. V dropped 8 bases and J dropped 2; count of bases not matched to a gene: 6. The CDR3 is CAISGTGNNYGYTF. The CDR3 DNA reads as TGTGCCATCTCCGGGACAGGGAACAACTATGGCTACACCTTC.

This chain links TRBV10-1 with TRBJ2-1, with D perhaps matching TRBD1 (6 bases). Trimming removed 4 bases at V and 7 bases at J, with 17 bases between. The CDR3 is made up of 15 amino acids. Germline assignment: CDR1 WNHNN and CDR2 SYGVQD (reference sequence). The CDR3 loop reads CASSGDRIIMNEQFF. CDR3 coding DNA: TGCGCCAGCAGTGGAGACAGGATAATTATGAATGAGCAGTTCTTC.

The rearrangement uses TRBV10-3 and TRBJ2-5, with 10 bases aligning to TRBD2. The CDR3 is 15 residues long. The ends lost 6 bases at V and 0 bases at J; junction bases unmatched: 4. Germline V gives CDR1 ENHRY, CDR2 SYGVKD. CDR3 residues: CAISLAGAYQETQYF. CDR3 DNA sequence: TGTGCCATCAGCCTAGCGGGGGCCTACCAAGAGACCCAGTACTTC.

The chain is built from TRBV7-6 and TRBJ2-1; 10 bases match TRBD2. Looked up from germline, CDR1 is SGHVS and CDR2 is FNYEAQ. With V trimmed by 2 bases and J by 9 bases, 7 bases remained unmatched. CDR3 size: 15 residues. For the CDR3, the DNA is TGTGCCAGCAGCTTACTAGCGGGAGAGGAGAGTGAGCAGTTCTTC. Translation: CASSLLAGEESEQFF.

V gene TRBV6-5 combines with J gene TRBJ2-3, with D possibly matching TRBD1 (6 bases). The germline V gene encodes CDR1 MNHEY and CDR2 SVGAGI. With 4 bases removed from V and 4 bases from J, the gap between germline ends came to 15 bases. The CDR3 contains 15 residues. The CDR3 DNA sequence: TGTGCCAGCAGTTCCTCAGGGGATGGGGCAGATACGCAGTATTTT. Translated, it gives CASSSSGDGADTQYF.

The chain carries TRBV2 and TRBJ1-1; 7 bases are a match to TRBD1. V lost 5 bases, J lost 1 base, and 4 bases stayed unmatched. There are 14 residues in the CDR3. The germline CDR1 and CDR2 sequences are SNHLY and FYNNEI. The CDR3 sequence is CASSRDSSNTEAFF. The CDR3 DNA follows: TGTGCCAGCAGTCGGGACAGTTCGAACACTGAAGCTTTCTTT. Variable domain in full (rest from reference TRBV2 and TRBJ1-1): EPEVTQTPSHQVTQMGQEVILRCVPISNHLYFYWYRQILGQKVEFLVSFYNNEISEKSEIFDDQFSVERPDGSNFTLKIRSTKLEDSAMYFCASSRDSSNTEAFFGQGTRLTVV.